This T cell receptor beta chain derives from a study of blood T cell repertoires in COVID-19. Overall study context: From the United States, Italy and Spain came samples of acute and convalescent COVID-19. T cells, B-cell-depleted T cells, or PBMCs provided the cDNA or gDNA that served as material.

Membership in each cohort depended on participant-reported clinical history. Before being deemed recovered, Cohort 3 donors had two negative PCRs, clearance, or symptom resolution. This CDR3 is 16 amino acids long. The germline V gene encodes CDR1 MDHEN and CDR2 SYDVKM. The V gene end was trimmed by 6 bases and the J gene end by 0 bases; junction bases not matched to a gene: 8. Sequencing used immunoSEQ multiplex PCR; TCRdb keeps in-frame clones, though not all of them. The sample carries more than 300,000 clones, around 89% recorded once. This receptor was identified in a woman younger than 30 who had recovered from COVID-19. The chain uses TRBV28 and TRBJ2-4, with 7 bases lining up with TRBD1. The sequenced material came from PBMCs or T cells enriched from blood (not recorded which). CDR3 sequence: CASRGWDSPAKNIQYF. CDR3 bases: TGTGCCAGCAGAGGTTGGGACAGCCCAGCCAAAAACATTCAGTACTTC.